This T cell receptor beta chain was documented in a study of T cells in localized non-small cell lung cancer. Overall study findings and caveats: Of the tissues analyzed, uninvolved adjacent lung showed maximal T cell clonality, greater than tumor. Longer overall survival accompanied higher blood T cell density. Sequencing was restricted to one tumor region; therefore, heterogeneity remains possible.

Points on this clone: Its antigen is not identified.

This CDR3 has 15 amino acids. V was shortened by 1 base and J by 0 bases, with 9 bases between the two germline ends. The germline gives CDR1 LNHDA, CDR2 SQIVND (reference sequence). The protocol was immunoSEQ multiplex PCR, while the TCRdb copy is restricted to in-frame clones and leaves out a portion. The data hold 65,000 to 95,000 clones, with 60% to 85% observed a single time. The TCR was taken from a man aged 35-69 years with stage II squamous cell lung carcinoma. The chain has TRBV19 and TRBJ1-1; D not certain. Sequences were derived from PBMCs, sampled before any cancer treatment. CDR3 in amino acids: CASSIGQIMNTEAFF. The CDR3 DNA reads TGTGCCAGTAGTATAGGGCAGATCATGAACACTGAAGCTTTCTTT.